These 21 T cell receptor beta chains came from one sample sequenced in a study of OX40 agonist ivuxolimab in advanced cancers. Library generation was performed with the immunoSEQ multiplex PCR assay. As stored in TCRdb, this immuneACCESS dataset retains in-frame rearrangements with V and J assigned. A fraction of the clones does not appear; measured against another copy, unresolved V genes explain less than half of the discrepancy, and the remainder lacks a known reason. Across this sample there are about 49,000 clones, with about 88% seen only once. 1.6% of the sample comes from the top ten. Source: CD4+ or CD8+ T cells sorted from blood, taken in a trial of the OX40 agonist ivuxolimab. Source of these receptors: an adult with an advanced solid tumor such as melanoma, head and neck, liver or kidney cancer.

The chain employs TRBV14 and TRBJ2-7; D is perhaps TRBD1 (6 bases). With 1 base removed from V and 6 bases from J, the gap between germline ends came to 13 bases. CDR3 length equals 14 residues. Germline CDR1 and CDR2: SGHDN and FVKESK. The CDR3 loop reads CASSQANYRVEQYF. CDR3 bases: TGTGCCAGCAGCCAAGCTAACTACAGGGTCGAGCAGTACTTC.

The chain employs TRBV30 and TRBJ1-2; TRBD1 agrees at 8 bases. Germline CDR1 GTSNPN, CDR2 SVGIG (reference sequence). CDR3 length: 14 residues. The V and J ends lost 2 bases and 5 bases, in that order; junction bases with no gene match: 7. The CDR3 DNA follows: TGTGCCTGGAGTCAACAGACAGGGGCTTATGGCTACACCTTC. Translation gives CAWSQQTGAYGYTF.

Points on this clone: Other DNA sequences from this sample encode an identical CDR3 as well. In DNA form, the CDR3 reads TGTGCCACCAGCAGAGATCGGGGAAATCAGCCCCAGCATTTT. Translated, it gives CATSRDRGNQPQHF. This rearrangement joins TRBV15 to TRBJ1-5; D gene unclear. Between the trimmed V and J ends, which lost 0 bases and 4 bases, there was a span of 7 bases. The germline CDR1 and CDR2 sequences are LNHNV and YYDKDF (reference sequence). This CDR3 region has 14 residues.

This clone occurred once. The V and J genes are TRBV27 and TRBJ2-7; the D gene is possibly TRBD2 (6 bases). V lost 3 bases and J lost 3, with 9 bases in between. Germline CDR1 reads MNHEY; CDR2 reads SMNVEV (reference sequence). CDR3 length equals 13 residues. The CDR3 is CASSFSGDYEQYF. For the CDR3, the DNA is TGTGCCAGCAGTTTCTCGGGAGACTACGAGCAGTACTTC.

The chain combines TRBV7-2 with TRBJ2-5; TRBD1 aligns across 9 bases. Germline V lookup: CDR1 SGHTA, CDR2 FQGNSA. V dropped 2 bases and J dropped 7; count of bases not matched to a gene: 5. The CDR3 contains 14 residues. The CDR3 loop is CASSLPGTGRTQYF. The CDR3 DNA follows: TGTGCCAGCAGCTTACCCGGGACAGGGCGGACCCAGTACTTC.

This chain joins TRBV15 and TRBJ2-7; D ambiguous. The CDR3 sequence is 15 residues long. Trimming removed 0 bases from V and 2 bases from J, with 11 bases in between. CDR1 and CDR2 from the germline V gene are LNHNV and YYDKDF (reference sequence). The CDR3 loop is CATSRDLTVTYEQYF. The CDR3 DNA is TGTGCCACCAGCAGAGATCTTACAGTCACCTACGAGCAGTACTTC.

The chain couples TRBV29-1 to TRBJ2-5; 9 bases are shared with TRBD1. The CDR3 loop spans 13 amino acids. Per the germline V gene, CDR1 is SQVTM and CDR2 is ANQGSEA. Trimming removed 7 bases from V and 9 bases from J; junction bases left unmatched: 12. In nucleotides, the CDR3 is TGCAGCGCGCAGCCGGGACAGGGCGTGCCCCAGTACTTC. This codes for CSAQPGQGVPQYF.

CDR3 sequence: CASSFPINSPLHF. The DNA of the CDR3 is TGTGCCAGCAGTTTTCCGATTAATTCACCCCTCCACTTT. This chain joins TRBV28 and TRBJ1-6; D ambiguous. Per germline, CDR1 MDHEN and CDR2 SYDVKM. Trimming pared 3 bases from V and 6 bases from J, leaving 6 bases between. The CDR3 has 13 residues.

The chain recombines TRBV5-1 with TRBJ2-6; D gene uncertain. CDR1 and CDR2 from the germline V gene are SGHRS and YFSETQ. The ends were cut back, 0 bases at V and 0 bases at J, with 1 base in the middle. This CDR3 comprises 14 residues. The DNA for the CDR3 is TGCGCCAGCAGCTTGGACTCTGGGGCCAACGTCCTGACTTTC. Protein product: CASSLDSGANVLTF. Variable domain in full (rest from reference TRBV5-1 and TRBJ2-6): KAGVTQTPRYLIKTRGQQVTLSCSPISGHRSVSWYQQTPGQGLQFLFEYFSETQRNKGNFPGRFSGRQFSNSRSEMNVSTLELGDSALYLCASSLDSGANVLTFGAGSRLTVL.

The V gene is TRBV19, the J gene TRBJ2-7; perhaps TRBD1 as D (6 bases). CDR3 length: 14 amino acids. V was shortened by 4 bases and J by 3 bases, with 13 bases between the two germline ends. Germline V CDR1 and CDR2: LNHDA, SQIVND (reference sequence). The CDR3 DNA follows: TGTGCCAGTAGTACCCGGGGCAGGGGCTACGAGCAGTACTTC. As protein: CASSTRGRGYEQYF.

The chain carries TRBV28 and TRBJ1-2; tentative D call: TRBD1 (5 bases). Trimming shortened V by 6 bases and J by 4 bases, and 21 bases separated the two germline ends. The CDR3 sequence is 16 residues long. Germline V CDR1 and CDR2: MDHEN, SYDVKM. Here the CDR3 reads CASRTSGTPQGYGYTF. In nucleotides, the CDR3 is TGTGCCAGCAGAACGTCCGGGACCCCCCAGGGCTATGGCTACACCTTC.

The chain uses TRBV9 and TRBJ1-2; 7 bases align to TRBD1. Germline V gene data show CDR1 as SGDLS and CDR2 as YYNGEE. The CDR3 contains 15 residues. Trimming cost V 0 bases and J 2 bases; bases outside gene matches: 4. CDR3 region: CASSVVGTENYGYTF. DNA for the CDR3: TGTGCCAGCAGCGTAGTTGGGACAGAGAACTATGGCTACACCTTC.

The J gene is TRBJ2-3, the V gene TRBV6-1; D unclear. The CDR3 consists of 13 residues. CDR1 and CDR2 (germline): MNHNS, SASEGT. With 6 bases removed from V and 6 bases from J, the gap between germline ends came to 13 bases. In nucleotides, the CDR3 is TGTGCCAGCAGACGGGTAGAGGTGGATACGCAGTATTTT. Translated: CASRRVEVDTQYF.

This CDR3 reads CASSPIQGQAQETQYF. In nucleotides, the CDR3 is TGCGCCAGCAGCCCCATTCAGGGCCAGGCCCAAGAGACCCAGTACTTC. The rearrangement links TRBV5-1 to TRBJ2-5; tentatively, D is TRBD1 (5 bases). Deletions cut 4 bases from V and 1 base from J, with 17 bases between. The CDR3 is 16 amino acids. Germline lookup yields CDR1 SGHRS and CDR2 YFSETQ. Based on the CDR3 plus reference TRBV5-1 and TRBJ2-5, the full variable domain is KAGVTQTPRYLIKTRGQQVTLSCSPISGHRSVSWYQQTPGQGLQFLFEYFSETQRNKGNFPGRFSGRQFSNSRSEMNVSTLELGDSALYLCASSPIQGQAQETQYFGPGTRLLVL.

This chain uses TRBV2 with TRBJ1-1, with D possibly being TRBD1 (6 bases). CDR3 length equals 15 residues. Trimming took 4 bases from V and 0 from J, leaving 12 bases between them. Germline V CDR1 and CDR2: SNHLY, FYNNEI. The CDR3 is CASSVAGVMNTEAFF. CDR3 DNA: TGTGCCAGCAGTGTAGCAGGGGTAATGAACACTGAAGCTTTCTTT.

The J gene is TRBJ2-5, the V gene TRBV27; perhaps TRBD1 as D (5 bases). The CDR3 is made up of 15 amino acids. The germline gives CDR1 MNHEY, CDR2 SMNVEV (reference sequence). Trimming removed 5 bases at V and 1 base at J, with 14 bases between. The CDR3, as DNA: TGTGCCAGCAGTCCCCCAGACAGAATCCAAGAGACCCAGTACTTC. Translation: CASSPPDRIQETQYF.

This clone occurred once. The rearrangement joins TRBV28 to TRBJ1-1; D gene unclear. Germline V gives CDR1 MDHEN, CDR2 SYDVKM. V was trimmed by 4 bases and J by 8 bases, leaving 11 bases between them. CDR3 size: 12 residues. Written as DNA, the CDR3 is TGTGCCAGCAGTTCCCCCTTGGGGGAAGCTTTCTTT. This translates into CASSSPLGEAFF.

About this clone: At one end the junction does not follow the germline gene, possibly because of a read error. V is TRBV7-9 and J is TRBJ2-1; the D gene is possibly TRBD2 (5 bases). This CDR3 comprises 15 residues. Germline lookup yields CDR1 SEHNR and CDR2 FQNEAQ (reference sequence). In DNA form, the CDR3 reads TGTGCCAGCAGCTTACGGAGCGGCCCCTATAATGAGCAGTTCTTC. Amino acid sequence: CASSLRSGPYNEQFF.

The count of this clone is one. This chain links TRBV4-3 with TRBJ2-7; perhaps D is TRBD1 or TRBD2 (5 bases each). Germline CDR1 is LGHNA and CDR2 is YSLEER. There are 16 residues in the CDR3. The ends were cut back, 2 bases at V and 2 bases at J, with 16 bases in the middle. For the CDR3, the DNA is TGCGCCAGCAGCCAATTCGACCGGGACGGGACCTACGAGCAGTACTTC. Its protein is CASSQFDRDGTYEQYF.

The chain has TRBV14 and TRBJ2-5; D is possibly TRBD1 or TRBD2 (5 bases each). This CDR3 has 17 amino acids. Trimming took 1 base from V and 4 from J, leaving 19 bases between them. Per germline, CDR1 SGHDN and CDR2 FVKESK. The CDR3 is CASSQGAGTPRLETQYF. The CDR3 DNA reads as TGTGCCAGCAGCCAAGGGGCCGGGACCCCTCGGTTAGAGACCCAGTACTTC. The full variable domain, completed using reference TRBV14 and TRBJ2-5, is EAGVTQFPSHSVIEKGQTVTLRCDPISGHDNLYWYRRVMGKEIKFLLHFVKESKQDESGMPNNRFLAERTGGTYSTLKVQPAELEDSGVYFCASSQGAGTPRLETQYFGPGTRLLVL.

This chain links TRBV5-1 with TRBJ2-3; 8 nucleotides agree with TRBD2. Germline CDR1 SGHRS, CDR2 YFSETQ. The V gene end was trimmed by 0 bases and the J gene end by 5 bases; junction bases not matched to a gene: 11. The CDR3 spans 17 residues. The CDR3 region is CASSLADGAGDGDTQYF. The CDR3, as DNA: TGCGCCAGCAGCTTGGCCGACGGAGCGGGAGATGGAGATACGCAGTATTTT.